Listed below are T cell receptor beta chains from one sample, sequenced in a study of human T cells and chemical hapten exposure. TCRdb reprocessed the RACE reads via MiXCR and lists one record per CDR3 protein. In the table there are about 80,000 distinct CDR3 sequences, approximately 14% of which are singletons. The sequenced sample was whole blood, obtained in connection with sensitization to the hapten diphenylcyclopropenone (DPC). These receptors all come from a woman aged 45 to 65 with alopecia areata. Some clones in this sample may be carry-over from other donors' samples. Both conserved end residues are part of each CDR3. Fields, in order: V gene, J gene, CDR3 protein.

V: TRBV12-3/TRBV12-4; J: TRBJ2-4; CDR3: CASSPETWAKNIQYF
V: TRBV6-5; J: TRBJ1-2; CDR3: CASSSRTLHGYTF
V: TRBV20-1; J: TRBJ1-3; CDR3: CSARPQGVGNTIYF
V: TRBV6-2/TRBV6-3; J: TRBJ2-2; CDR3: CASSYSRLAGVTGELFF
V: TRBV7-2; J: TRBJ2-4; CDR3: CASSVGGTNIQYF
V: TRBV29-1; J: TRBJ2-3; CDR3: CSVEQGSYADTQYF
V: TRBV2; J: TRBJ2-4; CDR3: CASRGPGTSFGNIQYF
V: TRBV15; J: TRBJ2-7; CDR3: CATSREGLAPYEQYF
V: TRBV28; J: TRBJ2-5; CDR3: CASSPNRERLRTQYF
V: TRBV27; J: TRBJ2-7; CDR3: CASSVSGTGFSYEQYF
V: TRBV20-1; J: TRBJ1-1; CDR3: CSALEGNTEAFF
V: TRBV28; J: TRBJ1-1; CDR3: CASSVGLGAFF
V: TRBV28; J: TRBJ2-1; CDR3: CASSITSGDDNEQFF
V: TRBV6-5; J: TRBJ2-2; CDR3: CASSYSHGGPGELFF
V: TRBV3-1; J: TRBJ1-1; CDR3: CASSPRQLNTEAFF